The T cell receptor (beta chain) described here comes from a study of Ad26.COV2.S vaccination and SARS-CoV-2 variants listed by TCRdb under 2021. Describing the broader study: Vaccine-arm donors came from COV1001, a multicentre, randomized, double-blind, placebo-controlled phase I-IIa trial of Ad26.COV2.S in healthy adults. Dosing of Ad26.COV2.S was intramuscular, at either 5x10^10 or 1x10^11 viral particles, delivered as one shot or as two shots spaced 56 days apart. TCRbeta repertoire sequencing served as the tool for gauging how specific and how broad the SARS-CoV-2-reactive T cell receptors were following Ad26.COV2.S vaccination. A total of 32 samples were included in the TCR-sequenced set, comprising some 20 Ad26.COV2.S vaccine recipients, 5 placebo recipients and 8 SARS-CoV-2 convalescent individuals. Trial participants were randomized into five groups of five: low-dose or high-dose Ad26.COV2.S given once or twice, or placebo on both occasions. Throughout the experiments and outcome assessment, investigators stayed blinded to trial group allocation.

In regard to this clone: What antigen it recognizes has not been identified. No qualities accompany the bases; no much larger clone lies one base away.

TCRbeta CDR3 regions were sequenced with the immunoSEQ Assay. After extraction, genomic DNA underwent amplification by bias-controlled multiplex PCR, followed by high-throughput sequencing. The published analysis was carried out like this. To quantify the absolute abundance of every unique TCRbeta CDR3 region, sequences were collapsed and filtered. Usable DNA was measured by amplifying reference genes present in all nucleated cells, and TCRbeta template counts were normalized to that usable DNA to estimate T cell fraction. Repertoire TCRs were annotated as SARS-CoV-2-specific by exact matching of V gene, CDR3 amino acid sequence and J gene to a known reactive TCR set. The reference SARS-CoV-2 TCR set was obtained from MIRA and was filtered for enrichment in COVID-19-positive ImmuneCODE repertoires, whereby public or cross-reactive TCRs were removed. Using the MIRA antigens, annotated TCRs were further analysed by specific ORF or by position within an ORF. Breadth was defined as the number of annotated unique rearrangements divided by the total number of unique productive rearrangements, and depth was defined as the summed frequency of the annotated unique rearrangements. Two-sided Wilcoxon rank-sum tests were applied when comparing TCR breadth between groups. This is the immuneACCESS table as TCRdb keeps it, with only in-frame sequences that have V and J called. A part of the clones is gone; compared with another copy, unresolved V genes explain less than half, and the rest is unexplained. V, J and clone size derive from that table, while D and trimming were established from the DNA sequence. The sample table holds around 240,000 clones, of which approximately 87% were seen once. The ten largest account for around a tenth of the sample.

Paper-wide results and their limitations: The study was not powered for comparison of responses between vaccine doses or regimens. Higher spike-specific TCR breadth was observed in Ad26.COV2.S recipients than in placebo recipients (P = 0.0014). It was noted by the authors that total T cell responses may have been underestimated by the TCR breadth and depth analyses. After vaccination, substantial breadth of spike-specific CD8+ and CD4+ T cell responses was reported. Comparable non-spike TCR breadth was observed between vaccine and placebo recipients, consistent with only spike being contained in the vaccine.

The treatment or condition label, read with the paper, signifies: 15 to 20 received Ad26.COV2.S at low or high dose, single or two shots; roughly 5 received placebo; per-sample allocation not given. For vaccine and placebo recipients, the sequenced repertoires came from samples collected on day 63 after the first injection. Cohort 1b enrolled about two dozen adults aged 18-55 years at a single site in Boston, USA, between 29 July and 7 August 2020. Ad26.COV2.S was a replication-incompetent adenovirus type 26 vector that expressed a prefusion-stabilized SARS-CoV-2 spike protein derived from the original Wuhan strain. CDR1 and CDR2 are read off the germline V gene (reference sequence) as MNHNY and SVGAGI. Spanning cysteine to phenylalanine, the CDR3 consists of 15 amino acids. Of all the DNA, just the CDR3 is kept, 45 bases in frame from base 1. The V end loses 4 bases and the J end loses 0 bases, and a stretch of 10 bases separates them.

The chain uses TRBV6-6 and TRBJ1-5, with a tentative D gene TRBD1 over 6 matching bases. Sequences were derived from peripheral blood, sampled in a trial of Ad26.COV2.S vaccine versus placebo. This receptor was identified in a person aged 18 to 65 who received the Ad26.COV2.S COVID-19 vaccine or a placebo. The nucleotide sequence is TGTGCCAGCAGTTCGGGGGGCCTTAGCAATCAGCCCCAGCATTTT. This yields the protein CASSSGGLSNQPQHF.